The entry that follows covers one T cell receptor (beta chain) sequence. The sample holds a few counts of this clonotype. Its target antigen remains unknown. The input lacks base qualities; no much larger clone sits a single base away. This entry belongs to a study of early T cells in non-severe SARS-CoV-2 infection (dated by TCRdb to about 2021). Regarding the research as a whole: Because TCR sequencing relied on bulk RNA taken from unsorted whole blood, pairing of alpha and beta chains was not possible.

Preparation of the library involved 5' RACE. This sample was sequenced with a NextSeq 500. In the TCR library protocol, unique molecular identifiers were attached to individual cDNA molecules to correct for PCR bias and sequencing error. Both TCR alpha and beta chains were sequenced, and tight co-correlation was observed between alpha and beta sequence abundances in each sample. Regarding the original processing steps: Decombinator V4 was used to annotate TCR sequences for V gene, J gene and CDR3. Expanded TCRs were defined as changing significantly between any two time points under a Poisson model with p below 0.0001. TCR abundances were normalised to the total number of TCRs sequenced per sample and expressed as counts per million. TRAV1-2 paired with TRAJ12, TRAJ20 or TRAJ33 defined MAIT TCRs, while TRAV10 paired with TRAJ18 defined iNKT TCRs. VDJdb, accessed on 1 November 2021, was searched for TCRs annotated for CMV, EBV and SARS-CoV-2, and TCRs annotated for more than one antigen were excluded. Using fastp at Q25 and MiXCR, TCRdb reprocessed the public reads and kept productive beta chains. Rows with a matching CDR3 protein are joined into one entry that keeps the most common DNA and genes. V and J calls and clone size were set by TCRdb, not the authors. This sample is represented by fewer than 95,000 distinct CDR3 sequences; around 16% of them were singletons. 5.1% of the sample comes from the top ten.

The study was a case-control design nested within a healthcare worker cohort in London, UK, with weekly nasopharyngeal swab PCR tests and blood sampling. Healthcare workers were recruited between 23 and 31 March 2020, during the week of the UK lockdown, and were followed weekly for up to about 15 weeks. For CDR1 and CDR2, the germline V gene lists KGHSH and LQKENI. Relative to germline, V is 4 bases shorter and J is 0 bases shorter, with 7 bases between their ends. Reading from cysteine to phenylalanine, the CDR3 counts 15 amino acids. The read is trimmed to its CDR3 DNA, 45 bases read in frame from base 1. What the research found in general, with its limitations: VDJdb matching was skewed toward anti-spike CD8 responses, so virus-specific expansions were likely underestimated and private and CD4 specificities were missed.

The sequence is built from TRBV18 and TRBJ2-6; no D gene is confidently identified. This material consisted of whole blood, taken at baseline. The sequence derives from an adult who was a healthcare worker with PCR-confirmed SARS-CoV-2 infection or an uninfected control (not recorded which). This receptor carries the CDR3 CASSLWTSGANVLTF. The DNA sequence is TGTGCCAGCTCACTGTGGACCTCTGGGGCCAACGTCCTGACTTTC.